Following are 22 T cell receptor beta chains from one sample sequenced in a study of blood T cell repertoires in COVID-19. Assay used: immunoSEQ multiplex PCR; TCRdb lists only in-frame clones, some missing. The table lists 25,000 to 35,000 clones, approximately 88% of them singletons, with 7.9% in the top ten. Sequencing was carried out using peripheral blood. Source of these receptors: a man aged 55 to 69 with COVID-19, enrolled during active disease.

This sequence joins TRBV3-1 (or the pseudogene TRBV3-2) and TRBJ2-3; 9 nucleotides agree with TRBD2. The V gene's germline CDR1 is LGHDT and CDR2 YNNKEL (reference sequence). The CDR3 consists of 15 residues. The J segment lost 7 bases and the V segment lost 4 bases, leaving 9 bases of the junction unmatched. The CDR3 here is CASSRAAGGKNTQYF. CDR3 DNA sequence: TGTGCCAGCAGCCGAGCAGCGGGAGGAAAAAATACGCAGTATTTT.

In its sample, this clone was seen once. V usage is TRBV4-3 and J usage is TRBJ1-6, with a tentative D call TRBD1 (6 bases). Germline V gene sequence: CDR1 LGHNA, CDR2 YSLEER. The CDR3 is made up of 16 amino acids. V was pared by 1 base and J by 8 bases, with 15 bases between. The CDR3 sequence: CASSQGVGRGDSPLHF. The DNA of the CDR3 is TGCGCCAGCAGCCAAGGGGTCGGCAGGGGTGATTCACCCCTCCACTTT.

This clone appeared a single time. In nucleotides, the CDR3 is TGTGCCAGCTCAGGGACCCGGGGGACCGGGGAGCTGTTTTTT. Translated, it gives CASSGTRGTGELFF. The chain recombines TRBV2 with TRBJ2-2; D is perhaps TRBD2 (6 bases). The CDR3 has 14 residues. In germline, CDR1 is SNHLY, CDR2 FYNNEI. With 8 bases removed from V and 5 bases from J, the gap between germline ends came to 15 bases.

The chain combines TRBV7-8 with TRBJ1-2; no firm D call. Deletions cut 1 base from V and 8 bases from J, with 8 bases between. The CDR3 covers 12 residues. Germline V gives CDR1 SGHVS, CDR2 FQNEAQ. CDR3 nucleotide sequence: TGTGCCAGCAGCTTAGGTGAGGCCGGCTACACCTTC. The encoded protein is CASSLGEAGYTF.

The V call is TRBV9, the J call TRBJ1-1; D gene uncertain. Germline loops: CDR1 SGDLS, CDR2 YYNGEE. The germline V and J ends were trimmed by 1 base and 1 base, with 5 bases remaining between them. The CDR3 is 13 residues long. CDR3 nucleotide sequence: TGTGCCAGCAGCGTATCCGGGAACACTGAAGCTTTCTTT. Encoded protein: CASSVSGNTEAFF.

The chain joins TRBV11-2 to TRBJ1-1; no clear D gene. The CDR3 contains 14 residues. CDR1 SGHAT and CDR2 FQNNGV come from the germline V gene. Deletions cut 0 bases from V and 1 base from J, with 6 bases between. This CDR3 reads CASSLEGGNTEAFF. The DNA for the CDR3 is TGTGCCAGCAGCTTAGAAGGCGGGAACACTGAAGCTTTCTTT.

Here the CDR3 DNA reads TGTGCCAGCAGTAACAACTATAGTACAGGGACCCACGAGCAGTACTTC. Its translation is CASSNNYSTGTHEQYF. The V gene is TRBV5-4, the J gene TRBJ2-7; maybe TRBD1 (6 bases). V lost 5 bases, J lost 5 bases, and 23 bases lay in between. Germline V gives CDR1 SGHNT, CDR2 YYREEE (reference sequence). The length of the CDR3 is 16 residues.

The table lists this clone with a count of one. The chain joins TRBV16 to TRBJ2-7; 7 bases are shared with TRBD1. The CDR3 spans 12 residues. V lost 4 bases and J lost 13; bases outside the gene matches: 10. Germline V CDR1 and CDR2: KGHSY, FQNENV. The chain's CDR3 is CASSRTGDREYF. The DNA of the CDR3 is TGTGCCAGCAGCCGTACAGGGGATAGGGAATACTTC.

The rearrangement joins TRBV10-3 to TRBJ1-5; TRBD1 is a possible D gene (6 bases). CDR3 length equals 15 residues. Trimming cost V 0 bases and J 7 bases, with 13 bases left between them. Per germline, CDR1 ENHRY and CDR2 SYGVKD. DNA for the CDR3: TGTGCCATCAGTGAGTCATTGGGGGCCCACCAGCCCCAGCATTTT. This gives the protein CAISESLGAHQPQHF.

The CDR3 DNA reads as TGTGCCACACGGGGAGAGGAGACCCAGTACTTC. It codes for CATRGEETQYF. The rearrangement links TRBV10-3 to TRBJ2-5, with D possibly matching TRBD2 (5 bases). Trimming stripped 10 bases from V and 5 bases from J, with 11 bases between. The CDR3 consists of 11 residues. From germline, CDR1 is ENHRY and CDR2 SYGVKD.

The chain links TRBV23-1 to TRBJ1-5; a possible D gene is TRBD1 (5 bases). TRBV23-1 is identified as an open reading frame with a role that is uncertain. This CDR3 is 13 amino acids long. Trimming took off 8 bases at V and 8 bases at J, with 16 bases between the two ends. In DNA form, the CDR3 reads TGCGCCAGCCTAAAGGGAGGGGCCGAGCCCCAGCATTTT. It codes for CASLKGGAEPQHF.

This chain uses TRBV7-9 with TRBJ1-5, with D perhaps matching TRBD1 (6 bases). V lost 4 bases and J lost 8, with 12 bases in between. This CDR3 spans 13 amino acids. CDR1 SEHNR and CDR2 FQNEAQ come from the germline V gene (reference sequence). In DNA, the CDR3 is TGTGCCAGCAGCTCCGGACAGCAGGAGCCCCAGCATTTT. Encoded protein: CASSSGQQEPQHF.

The chain has TRBV7-2 and TRBJ1-1; a possible D gene is TRBD1 (5 bases). Germline values: CDR1 SGHTA, CDR2 FQGNSA. Trimming stripped 5 bases from V and 2 bases from J, with 12 bases between. The length of the CDR3 is 14 residues. CDR3 coding DNA: TGTGCCAGCAGCCCTTCGGGGGGAAACACTGAAGCTTTCTTT. Translation: CASSPSGGNTEAFF.

This rearrangement joins TRBV11-1 to TRBJ2-1; 9 bases are shared with TRBD2. Unmatched junction bases numbered 11, after V lost 2 bases and J lost 9 bases. Per the germline V gene, CDR1 is SGHAT and CDR2 is FQDESV (reference sequence). This CDR3 comprises 16 residues. The CDR3 sequence: CASSLSGAGGRTEQFF. The CDR3 DNA follows: TGTGCCAGCAGCTTAAGTGGGGCGGGAGGGCGAACTGAGCAGTTCTTC.

The chain carries TRBV4-2 and TRBJ1-1; possible D gene TRBD1, 5 bases. The CDR3 extends over 13 amino acids. V was shortened by 0 bases and J by 12 bases, with 14 bases between the two germline ends. CDR1 LGHNA and CDR2 YNFKEQ come from the germline V gene. The CDR3 protein is CASSQDQGRETFF. The CDR3 nucleotides are TGTGCCAGCAGCCAAGACCAGGGCAGGGAAACTTTCTTT.

The chain couples TRBV7-8 to TRBJ1-5; D not resolved. From germline, CDR1 is SGHVS and CDR2 FQNEAQ. Trimming left V 5 bases short and J 6 bases short, with 20 bases between. The CDR3 has 16 residues. This CDR3 reads CASSALDGYVGQPQHF. For the CDR3, the DNA is TGTGCCAGCAGCGCTTTAGACGGGTACGTGGGTCAGCCCCAGCATTTT.

V usage is TRBV2 and J usage is TRBJ1-1; D might be TRBD1 (6 bases). Looked up from germline, CDR1 is SNHLY and CDR2 is FYNNEI. The CDR3 spans 14 residues. Trimming took 11 bases from V and 3 from J, leaving 19 bases between them. Written as DNA, the CDR3 is TGTGCCCAACACCAGCAGGGGTTCGACACTGAAGCTTTCTTT. It translates to CAQHQQGFDTEAFF.

V is TRBV4-3 and J is TRBJ1-5; possibly TRBD1 for D (6 bases). This CDR3 comprises 15 residues. Looked up from germline, CDR1 is LGHNA and CDR2 is YSLEER. Trimming shortened V by 1 base and J by 2 bases, and 9 bases separated the two germline ends. The CDR3 DNA reads as TGCGCCAGCAGCCAAGTGAGACAGGGCAATCAGCCCCAGCATTTT. It translates to CASSQVRQGNQPQHF.

V is TRBV6-1 and J is TRBJ2-1, with 9 bases that match TRBD1. The junction had 6 bases not matched to a gene; V was cut back by 2 bases and J by 7 bases. The CDR3 is 15 amino acids. Germline values: CDR1 MNHNS, CDR2 SASEGT. CDR3 sequence (DNA): TGTGCCAGCAGTGAAAGGGGACAGGGTCCTAATGAGCAGTTCTTC. This encodes CASSERGQGPNEQFF.

V gene TRBV4-1 combines with J gene TRBJ2-3; 8 bases are a match to TRBD1. Per the germline V gene, CDR1 is MGHRA and CDR2 is YSYEKL. CDR3 length: 15 amino acids. V lost 5 bases and J lost 1; bases outside the gene matches: 5. The CDR3 sequence: CASSTTGVGTDTQYF. DNA of the CDR3: TGCGCCAGCAGCACGACAGGGGTGGGCACAGATACGCAGTATTTT.

The chain carries TRBV20-1 and TRBJ1-1; D gene unclear. The germline V gene has CDR1 DFQATT and CDR2 SNEGSKA (reference sequence). CDR3 length: 11 residues. The germline V and J ends were trimmed by 8 bases and 6 bases, with 13 bases remaining between them. In DNA, the CDR3 is TGCAGTTGTCGGCGCACAGCTGAAGCTTTCTTT. It translates to CSCRRTAEAFF.

The chain is built from TRBV2 and TRBJ1-5; D may be TRBD1 (5 bases). This CDR3 region has 16 residues. The germline V and J ends were trimmed by 2 bases and 2 bases, with 13 bases remaining between them. In germline, CDR1 is SNHLY, CDR2 FYNNEI. The CDR3 sequence is CASSESGGRGNQPQHF. The CDR3 region has the DNA TGTGCCAGCAGTGAATCGGGAGGCAGGGGCAATCAGCCCCAGCATTTT. Together with reference TRBV2 and TRBJ1-5, the CDR3 gives the full variable domain: EPEVTQTPSHQVTQMGQEVILRCVPISNHLYFYWYRQILGQKVEFLVSFYNNEISEKSEIFDDQFSVERPDGSNFTLKIRSTKLEDSAMYFCASSESGGRGNQPQHFGDGTRLSIL.